This T cell receptor beta chain was identified during a study of PD-L1 blockade in urothelial cancer. In the study overall: Prior exposure to chemotherapy in patients amounted to 0 to 3 regimens received. Analysis of the blood was performed 3 weeks (second dose) and 6 weeks after treatment start. Median blood clonality was roughly 0.072, with under 100,000 unique TCRs.

The data were produced by immunoSEQ multiplex PCR, yet TCRdb's version contains in-frame clones alone and is incomplete. The data show nearly 45,000 clones, 88% seen once. Time point noted: pretreatment peripheral blood. Germline V gene lookup returns CDR1 SQVTM and CDR2 ANQGSEA. The V and J ends lost 6 bases and 0 bases, in that order; junction bases with no gene match: 13. This CDR3 region has 16 residues. The material sequenced was PBMCs, taken around atezolizumab (anti-PD-L1) treatment. This chain links TRBV29-1 with TRBJ1-2; TRBD1 agrees at 7 bases. The clonotype originates from a donor at least 40 years old with urothelial cancer. The CDR3 region has the DNA TGCAGCGTCTACGGGACAGCCGCCGTAGCTAACTATGGCTACACCTTC. This codes for CSVYGTAAVANYGYTF.